This TCR beta chain was sequenced in a study of blood T cell repertoires in COVID-19. The germline CDR1 and CDR2 sequences are LNHDA and SQIVND (reference sequence). The length of the CDR3 is 13 residues. V was clipped by 6 bases and J by 5 bases; unmatched bases: 5. The data were produced by immunoSEQ multiplex PCR, yet TCRdb's version contains in-frame clones alone and is incomplete. Here the sample spans around 100,000 clones, just over 85% being singletons. The rearrangement uses TRBV19 and TRBJ2-7; 9 bases line up with TRBD1. The TCR comes from a human donor in a cohort sampled during active COVID-19. Sample: peripheral blood. Here the CDR3 DNA reads TGTGCCAGTAGGGGGGACAGGGCCCACGAGCAGTACTTC. Encoded protein: CASRGDRAHEQYF.